One and the same sample provided the 14 T cell receptor delta chains below, sequenced in a study of gamma-delta chains in newborns, infants, children. TCRdb re-identified clones in the reads via CATT. The sample records several thousand delta-chain clones, under 3% being singletons. What was sequenced was blood. The receptors stem from a child who was a newborn, infant or young child, either healthy, febrile or measles-vaccinated (not recorded which).

The table lists this clone with a few counts. CDR3 bases: TGTGCCTGTGACCAACTGGGGGACACGTACGCCGATAAACTCATCTTT. It codes for CACDQLGDTYADKLIF. The J gene is TRDJ1, the V gene TRDV2, with 9 bases identical to TRDD3. V shed 3 bases and J 3 bases; nucleotides not matched to a gene: 10. This CDR3 contains 16 residues. Germline V gene data show CDR1 as GEAIGNYY and CDR2 as EKD.

Relative to its sample, this clone is medium-sized. The chain uses TRDV2 and TRDJ1; TRDD3 matches at 11 bases. Per the germline V gene, CDR1 is GEAIGNYY and CDR2 is EKD. V lost 3 bases and J lost 3; bases outside the gene matches: 5. The CDR3 totals 15 residues. CDR3 sequence: CACDVLGDNADKLIF. The CDR3 DNA is TGTGCCTGTGACGTACTGGGGGATAACGCCGATAAACTCATCTTT.

This clone has just a few counts. A far larger clone is one nucleotide away, so this likely arose from a read error. The chain links TRDV2 to TRDJ1; 9 bases agree with TRDD3. The CDR3 length is 18 residues. CDR1 is GEAIGNYY, CDR2 EKD, per germline. The CDR3 is CARDKLGGIPINTDKLIF. CDR3 nucleotide sequence: TGTGCCCGTGACAAATTAGGGGGGATACCGATTAACACCGATAAACTCATCTTT.

Points on this clone: One base away lies a much larger clone, so this may be a sequencing read error. The chain combines TRDV2 with TRDJ3, with 7 bases lining up with TRDD3. The J gene, missing from TCRdb, was assigned here through DNA to germline matching. Germline V gene data show CDR1 as GEAIGNYY and CDR2 as EKD. The CDR3 sequence is 18 residues long. The CDR3 DNA reads as TGTGCCTGTGACACCGTCGGGGATAGCTCCTGGGACACCCGGCAGATGTTTTTC. Its protein is CACDTVGDSSWDTRQMFF.

As to this clone: A clone one base away is much larger, so this may be a read error. At the DNA level, this CDR3 is encoded by other sequences in the same sample as well. The chain has TRDV2 and TRDJ1; 8 nucleotides match TRDD3. CDR1 is GEAIGNYY and CDR2 is EKD in the germline V gene. This CDR3 is built from 19 residues. The CDR3 region is CACDPVLGGPGVYTDKLIF. The CDR3 region has the DNA TGTGCCTGTGATCCCGTACTGGGGGGACCCGGGGTTTACACCGATAAACTCATCTTC.

About this clone: Since a much larger clone is just one base distant, this may be a read error. The J gene was reported as TRDJ1; the V gene went uncalled; TRDD3, as called in the table, went unchecked against the DNA. This CDR3 is 15 amino acids long. CDR3 sequence (DNA): TGTGCCTGTGACACCTTGGTTACGCAGGACGATAAACCCATCTTT. As protein: CACDTLVTQDDKPIF.

This clone is classed as medium-sized. Other DNA sequences in this specimen translate into the identical CDR3. V and J are TRDV2 and TRDJ1; TRDD3 is a possible D gene (5 bases). This CDR3 is built from 16 residues. In germline, CDR1 is GEAIGNYY, CDR2 EKD. Trimming cost V 1 base and J 0 bases, with 14 bases left between them. In DNA form, the CDR3 reads TGTGCCTGTGACACGCTCACGCGGGGGGACACCGATAAACTCATCTTT. This gives the protein CACDTLTRGDTDKLIF.

As concerns this clone: It may be a read error: a sequence one base away is much more abundant. It is unclear where the CDR3 begins or ends on the DNA, so no DNA is shown, and the CDR3 is as TCRdb lists it. V gene TRDV2 combines with J gene TRDJ1; the table's D call TRDD3 went unverified against the DNA. The CDR3 comprises 15 residues, both ends counted. CDR1 is GEAIGNYY, CDR2 EKD, per germline. Here the CDR3 reads CACDTVGIGSDKLTF.

This clone is medium-sized. The chain links TRDV2 to TRDJ1, with 9 nucleotides matching TRDD2. The ends lost 3 bases at V and 1 base at J; junction bases unmatched: 32. The CDR3 loop spans 24 amino acids. Germline loops: CDR1 GEAIGNYY, CDR2 EKD. The CDR3, as DNA: TGTGCCTGTGACTCCCTCCTTCCTACGGGGGATCCGCCCTCCCGGGGTCGTCGCACCGATAAACTCATCTTT. It yields the protein CACDSLLPTGDPPSRGRRTDKLIF.

By share, this clone ranks as medium-sized. The chain carries TRDV2 and TRDJ1; D gene unclear. The V and J ends lost 0 bases and 6 bases respectively, with 19 bases between them. The CDR3 consists of 16 residues. The germline V gene encodes CDR1 GEAIGNYY and CDR2 EKD. The CDR3 reads CACDTVGAPRVNKLIF. CDR3 nucleotide sequence: TGTGCCTGTGACACCGTAGGGGCCCCGAGGGTCAATAAACTCATCTTT.

This clone occurred a few times. A much larger clone lies a single base off, so this may be a read error. Other DNA variants within this sample encode the same CDR3. V and J are TRDV2 and TRDJ1; the match to TRDD3 covers 12 bases. V was clipped by 3 bases and J by 0 bases; unmatched bases: 10. This CDR3 contains 18 residues. Germline V lookup: CDR1 GEAIGNYY, CDR2 EKD. The CDR3 protein is CACDPLLGDTPYTDKLIF. CDR3 coding DNA: TGTGCCTGTGACCCCTTGCTGGGGGATACGCCGTACACCGATAAACTCATCTTT.

By frequency in the sample, this clone is medium-sized (0.01 to 0.1%). The chain has TRDV2 and TRDJ1, with 9 bases fitting TRDD3. Germline V lookup: CDR1 GEAIGNYY, CDR2 EKD. The CDR3 covers 18 residues. The V gene end was trimmed by 0 bases and the J gene end by 0 bases; junction bases not matched to a gene: 10. CDR3 amino acids: CACDTVGTGGPYTDKLIF. For the CDR3, the DNA is TGTGCCTGTGACACCGTTGGTACTGGGGGACCGTACACCGATAAACTCATCTTT.

On this clone: One base away lies a much larger clone, so this may be a sequencing read error. V usage is TRDV2 and J usage is TRDJ3, with a possible D match to TRDD3 (5 bases). The CDR3 totals 18 residues. CDR1 is GEAIGNYY and CDR2 is EKD in the germline V gene. V was trimmed by 0 bases and J by 0 bases, leaving 11 bases between them. DNA of the CDR3: TGTGCCTGTGACACCGCCGGGGGTGGCTCCTGGGACACCCGACAGATGTTTTTC. Translation gives CACDTAGGGSWDTRQMFF.

As concerns this clone: A read error is possible here, since a much larger clone lies one base away. Other nucleotide sequences in the sample specify the same CDR3. This chain connects TRDV2 to TRDJ3; 10 bases match TRDD3. CDR1 GEAIGNYY and CDR2 EKD come from the germline V gene. This CDR3 region has 21 residues. This CDR3 is CACDAIDGGYPSSWDTRQMFF. DNA of the CDR3: TGCGCCTGTGACGCTATAGATGGGGGATACCCGAGCTCCTGGGACACCCGACAGATGTTTTTC.